These T cell receptor beta chains were read from a single sample in a study of blood T cell repertoires in COVID-19. Assay used: immunoSEQ multiplex PCR; TCRdb lists only in-frame clones, some missing. Here the sample spans fewer than 120,000 clones, 76% being singletons. The sample taken for sequencing was peripheral blood. The receptors derive from an elderly woman with acute or convalescent COVID-19. CDR3s include the opening cysteine and the closing phenylalanine or tryptophan.

>TRBJ1-6|TRBV11-3
CASHGGPRNDVGSPLHF
>TRBJ1-1|TRBV3-1/TRBV3-2
CASSQDVGGAFF
>TRBJ2-3|TRBV5-1
CASSLNGAPGIEQYF
>TRBJ2-1|TRBV6-5
CASSYSVRRYNEQFF
>TRBJ2-7|TRBV27
CASSLSGAYEQYF
>TRBJ2-3|TRBV11-3
CASSSSGGTDTQYF
>TRBJ1-1|TRBV28
CASSYRERNTEAFF
>TRBJ2-7|TRBV7-9
CASSLGLREQYF
>TRBJ2-5|TRBV18
CASSKQGPAYF
>TRBJ2-1|TRBV30
CAWSLTSGAEQFF
>TRBJ1-2|TRBV3-1/TRBV3-2
CASSLGPGGYTF
>TRBJ1-6|TRBV30
CAWSVLNRANSPLHF
>TRBJ2-7|TRBV7-9
CASSLDRGLSTFGRQYF
>TRBJ2-1|TRBV6-4
CASSSSGSPYNEQFF
>TRBJ2-7|TRBV5-1
CASSLEVTGGKQYF
>TRBJ2-3|TRBV5-6
CASSLLSDTQYF
>TRBJ1-6|TRBV30
CAWSALVGPGNSPLHF
>TRBJ1-5|TRBV27
CASSFQGWSNQPQHF
>TRBJ1-1|TRBV18
CASLREWNTEAFF
>TRBJ2-7|TRBV6-1
CASSERAGILLGEQYF
>TRBJ1-3|TRBV29-1
CRPGQGRSGNTIYF
>TRBJ1-2|TRBV5-1
CASSLGQANNYGYTF
>TRBJ1-5|TRBV18
CASSPGGGNQPQHF
>TRBJ1-4|TRBV6-5
CASSYSAWLTVTELFF
>TRBJ1-5|TRBV7-2
CASSPARTHQPQHF
>TRBJ2-2|TRBV28
CASSSLVSRYGELFF
>TRBJ2-3|TRBV20-1
CSASSSGGFPMSNTDTQYF
>TRBJ2-4|TRBV5-1
CASSLTGRDKNIQYF
>TRBJ2-3|TRBV27
CASTLRGLAGATDTQYF
>TRBJ1-4|TRBV19
CASSIRNEKLFF
>TRBJ2-2|TRBV28
CASSTTGGHGELFF
>TRBJ1-1|TRBV5-4
CASSPWGGSTEAFF
>TRBJ2-3|TRBV4-3
CASSQEGRGTDTQYF
>TRBJ1-2|TRBV14
CASSQATGMNGYTF
>TRBJ2-3|TRBV11-3
CASSSGGLVTDTQYF
>TRBJ1-2|TRBV3-1/TRBV3-2
CASSPYRGGYTF
>TRBJ1-2|TRBV29-1
CSVEDQIGVYGYTF
>TRBJ1-1|TRBV6-6
CASSDRQGTNTEAFF
>TRBJ1-2|TRBV18
CASSPVTDDYGYTF
>TRBJ1-1|TRBV5-5
CASSLESGSDTEAFF
>TRBJ2-1|TRBV4-3
CASSQEEGNEQFF
>TRBJ2-1|TRBV4-1
CASNRPGQGKNEQFF
>TRBJ1-6|TRBV3-1/TRBV3-2
CASSRQGTNSPLHF
>TRBJ2-5|TRBV15
CATSRDSLSRMGETQYF
>TRBJ2-3|TRBV5-4
CAAQGGGYTDTQYF
>TRBJ2-1|TRBV3-1/TRBV3-2
CASSQRGTGDEQFF
>TRBJ1-1|TRBV6-2/TRBV6-3
CASSKTQGSTAFF
>TRBJ2-5|TRBV5-6
CASSFGAGGETQYF
>TRBJ1-1|TRBV6-5
CASRQSVDTEAFF
>TRBJ1-6|TRBV20-1
CSANDRAARWALHF
>TRBJ1-2|TRBV6-5
CASSYSRGEGGYTF
>TRBJ1-2|TRBV7-9
CASSFTGGANYGYTF
>TRBJ2-2|TRBV29-1
CSVQRQGSGELFF
>TRBJ2-7|TRBV11-3
CASSPRTGGVGNEQYF
>TRBJ1-2|TRBV6-5
CASSYSSGGYGYTF
>TRBJ2-2|TRBV3-1/TRBV3-2
CASSPIGTSGGHTGELFF
>TRBJ1-6|TRBV28
CASSEGVSPLHF
>TRBJ1-2|TRBV27
CASRNGGVQGNYGYTF
>TRBJ1-3|TRBV6-5
CASGQNLVGNTIYF